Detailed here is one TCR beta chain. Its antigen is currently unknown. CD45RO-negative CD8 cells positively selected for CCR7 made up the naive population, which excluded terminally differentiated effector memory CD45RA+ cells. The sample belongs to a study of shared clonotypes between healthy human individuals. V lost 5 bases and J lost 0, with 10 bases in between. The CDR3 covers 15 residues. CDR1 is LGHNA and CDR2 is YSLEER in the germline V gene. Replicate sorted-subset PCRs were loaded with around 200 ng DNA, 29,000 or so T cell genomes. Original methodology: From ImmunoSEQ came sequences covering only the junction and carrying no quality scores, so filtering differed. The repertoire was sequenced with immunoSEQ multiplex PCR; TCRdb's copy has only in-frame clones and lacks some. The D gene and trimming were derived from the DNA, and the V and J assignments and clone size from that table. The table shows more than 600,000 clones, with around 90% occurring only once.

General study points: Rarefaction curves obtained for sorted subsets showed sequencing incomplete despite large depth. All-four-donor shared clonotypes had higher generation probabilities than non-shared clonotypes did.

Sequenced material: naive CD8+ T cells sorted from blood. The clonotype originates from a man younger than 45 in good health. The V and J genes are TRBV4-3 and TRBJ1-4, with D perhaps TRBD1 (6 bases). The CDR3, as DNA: TGCGCCAGCAGCGGGGACACCGCAACTAATGAAAAACTGTTTTTT. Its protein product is CASSGDTATNEKLFF.